One and the same sample provided the 25 T cell receptor beta chains below, sequenced in a study of technical replicates of blood from a handful of donors. Method: immunoSEQ multiplex PCR; TCRdb's copy keeps in-frame clones and lacks some. The data show about 100,000 clones, over 95% seen once. The material sequenced was T cells isolated from PBMCs. These receptors all come from a human donor in good health.

The genes are TRBV5-1 and TRBJ1-1, with no clear D. The CDR3 has 13 residues. V was cut by 0 bases and J by 4 bases, with 7 bases left in between. CDR1 is SGHRS and CDR2 is YFSETQ in the germline V gene. For the CDR3, the DNA is TGCGCCAGCAGCTTGGTACAAAGCACTGAAGCTTTCTTT. Translation: CASSLVQSTEAFF.

V and J are TRBV5-4 and TRBJ2-7; 7 bases match TRBD2. The germline CDR1 and CDR2 sequences are SGHNT and YYREEE (reference sequence). The CDR3 is 13 residues long. Unmatched junction bases numbered 1, after V lost 4 bases and J lost 0 bases. CDR3 sequence: CASSAGDSYEQYF. The CDR3 nucleotides are TGTGCCAGCAGCGCGGGGGACTCCTACGAGCAGTACTTC.

In this sample, this clone turned up many times. This chain uses TRBV7-2 with TRBJ1-4, with 7 bases identical to TRBD1. The germline gives CDR1 SGHTA, CDR2 FQGNSA. The junction had 10 bases not matched to a gene; V was cut back by 5 bases and J by 7 bases. This CDR3 is 15 amino acids long. For the CDR3, the DNA is TGTGCCAGCAGCAGATACAGGGGTGTTAGTGAAAAACTGTTTTTT. Its translation is CASSRYRGVSEKLFF.

This chain links TRBV19 with TRBJ2-1, with 12 bases fitting TRBD2. Germline CDR1 and CDR2: LNHDA and SQIVND (reference sequence). The V gene end was trimmed by 7 bases and the J gene end by 9 bases; junction bases not matched to a gene: 19. This CDR3 has 18 residues. The CDR3 DNA reads TGTGCCAGTACCCTCGTGGCTAGCGGGAGGGCCCAGTCGGGTGAGCAGTTCTTC. As protein: CASTLVASGRAQSGEQFF. Based on the CDR3 plus reference TRBV19 and TRBJ2-1, the full variable domain is DGGITQSPKYLFRKEGQNVTLSCEQNLNHDAMYWYRQDPGQGLRLIYYSQIVNDFQKGDIAEGYSVSREKKESFPLTVTSAQKNPTAFYLCASTLVASGRAQSGEQFFGPGTRLTVL.

The chain couples TRBV4-1 to TRBJ2-7, with 8 bases lining up with TRBD1. Germline V CDR1 and CDR2: MGHRA, YSYEKL. There are 15 residues in the CDR3. V shed 3 bases and J 3 bases; nucleotides not matched to a gene: 7. In nucleotides, the CDR3 is TGCGCCAGCAGCCACCTGACAGGGGAGAACTACGAGCAGTACTTC. This encodes CASSHLTGENYEQYF.

This sequence joins TRBV2 and TRBJ2-7; D may be TRBD2 (6 bases). Trimming took off 5 bases at V and 0 bases at J, with 14 bases between the two ends. The length of the CDR3 is 15 residues. Per the germline V gene, CDR1 is SNHLY and CDR2 is FYNNEI. CDR3 DNA sequence: TGTGCCAGCAGTCCCCGGGGACTGAGCTCCTACGAGCAGTACTTC. Its protein is CASSPRGLSSYEQYF. The variable domain in full, completed from reference TRBV2 and TRBJ2-7, reads EPEVTQTPSHQVTQMGQEVILRCVPISNHLYFYWYRQILGQKVEFLVSFYNNEISEKSEIFDDQFSVERPDGSNFTLKIRSTKLEDSAMYFCASSPRGLSSYEQYFGPGTRLTVT.

This CDR3 reads CAISPPSRGVSSYEQYF. DNA of the CDR3: TGTGCCATCAGCCCTCCTTCAAGAGGCGTCTCTTCCTACGAGCAGTACTTC. This rearrangement joins TRBV10-3 to TRBJ2-7; D gene uncertain. Per germline, CDR1 ENHRY and CDR2 SYGVKD. The CDR3 has 17 amino acids. Trimming shortened V by 6 bases and J by 1 base, and 22 bases separated the two germline ends.

This clone was counted a single time. The chain carries TRBV30 and TRBJ1-1, with D possibly being TRBD1 (6 bases). The CDR3 runs to 13 residues. The V end lost 2 bases, the J end lost 1 base, and 8 bases lay between the germline ends. The germline CDR1 and CDR2 sequences are GTSNPN and SVGIG (reference sequence). The DNA for the CDR3 is TGTGCCTGGAGTCCGGGACAGAACACTGAAGCTTTCTTT. Translated, it gives CAWSPGQNTEAFF.

The chain employs TRBV30 and TRBJ1-2; the match to TRBD1 covers 10 bases. J lost 12 bases, V lost 5 bases, and 9 bases had no gene match. Germline lookup yields CDR1 GTSNPN and CDR2 SVGIG (reference sequence). This CDR3 contains 12 residues. CDR3 protein: CAWSIGTGAHTF. The CDR3 DNA follows: TGTGCCTGGTCTATTGGGACAGGGGCGCACACCTTC. Filled out from reference TRBV30 and TRBJ1-2, the complete variable domain reads SQTIHQWPATLVQPVGSPLSLECTVEGTSNPNLYWYRQAAGRGLQLLFYSVGIGQISSEVPQNLSASRPQDRQFILSSKKLLLSDSGFYLCAWSIGTGAHTFGSGTRLTVV.

Here the CDR3 reads CASRRQGTDTQYF. The CDR3 nucleotides read TGTGCCAGCAGACGACAGGGTACAGATACGCAGTATTTT. This sequence joins TRBV7-9 and TRBJ2-3; 7 bases map to TRBD1. The CDR3 has 13 residues. Germline-derived CDR1 and CDR2 are SEHNR and FQNEAQ (reference sequence). V lost 6 bases and J lost 3; bases outside the gene matches: 3.

This sequence joins TRBV5-4 and TRBJ1-3, with a tentative D call TRBD1 (5 bases). V lost 4 bases to trimming and J lost 1 base, with 9 bases between them. The CDR3 spans 14 residues. Germline V gives CDR1 SGHNT, CDR2 YYREEE (reference sequence). CDR3 in DNA: TGTGCCAGCAGCCGATCAGGGTCTGGAAACACCATATATTTT. Amino acid sequence: CASSRSGSGNTIYF.

The chain carries TRBV5-6 and TRBJ2-7, with TRBD2 identical over 12 bases. The junction had 6 bases not matched to a gene; V was cut back by 2 bases and J by 6 bases. There are 15 residues in the CDR3. Germline V gives CDR1 SGHDT, CDR2 YYEEEE. The CDR3 spells CASSFTGTSGREQYF. CDR3 sequence (DNA): TGTGCCAGCAGCTTTACCGGGACTAGCGGGCGCGAGCAGTACTTC.

The V and J genes are TRBV19 and TRBJ1-1, with D possibly matching TRBD1 (6 bases). The ends were cut back, 4 bases at V and 9 bases at J, with 9 bases in the middle. Germline CDR1 reads LNHDA; CDR2 reads SQIVND (reference sequence). The CDR3 covers 11 residues. The chain's CDR3 is CASSKDRKAFF. The CDR3 region has the DNA TGTGCCAGTAGTAAAGACAGGAAAGCTTTCTTT.

This clone has just one count. The V and J genes are TRBV27 and TRBJ2-3, with 7 bases lining up with TRBD2. The V gene's germline CDR1 is MNHEY and CDR2 SMNVEV (reference sequence). Germline trimming cut 6 bases from V and 3 bases from J; bases unmatched to any gene: 6. There are 14 residues in the CDR3. The CDR3 is CASRRTSPTDTQYF. The CDR3 nucleotides read TGTGCCAGCAGGAGGACTAGTCCTACAGATACGCAGTATTTT.

The chain links TRBV30 to TRBJ2-6; D may be TRBD1 (5 bases). In germline, CDR1 is GTSNPN, CDR2 SVGIG (reference sequence). V gave up 0 bases and J gave up 4 bases, with 16 bases separating them. The CDR3 covers 17 residues. The CDR3 DNA is TGTGCCTGGAGTGTAAAGGGGCGCTTCCTGGGGGCCAACGTCCTGACTTTC. It encodes CAWSVKGRFLGANVLTF. The entire variable domain, with the rest obtained from reference TRBV30 and TRBJ2-6, is as follows: SQTIHQWPATLVQPVGSPLSLECTVEGTSNPNLYWYRQAAGRGLQLLFYSVGIGQISSEVPQNLSASRPQDRQFILSSKKLLLSDSGFYLCAWSVKGRFLGANVLTFGAGSRLTVL.

This chain connects TRBV5-1 to TRBJ2-1, with D tentatively TRBD2 (5 bases). The CDR3 runs to 19 residues. Trimming stripped 4 bases from V and 0 bases from J, with 23 bases between. CDR1 SGHRS and CDR2 YFSETQ come from the germline V gene. CDR3 in DNA: TGCGCCAGCAGCGACCTCGGACCAGGACTCAAAAACTCCTACAATGAGCAGTTCTTC. It encodes CASSDLGPGLKNSYNEQFF.

The chain employs TRBV4-1 and TRBJ1-3, with D perhaps TRBD1 (6 bases). Germline lookup yields CDR1 MGHRA and CDR2 YSYEKL. V shed 3 bases and J shed 6 bases, with 12 bases lying between them. This CDR3 is 14 amino acids long. CDR3 in amino acids: CASSQPGQTNTIYF. The CDR3 DNA is TGCGCCAGCAGCCAGCCGGGACAAACAAACACCATATATTTT.

J is TRBJ1-4 and V is TRBV7-6, with D possibly being TRBD1 (5 bases). Germline values: CDR1 SGHVS, CDR2 FNYEAQ. The CDR3 is made up of 14 amino acids. The V end was cut by 2 bases, the J end by 7 bases, with 11 bases between. CDR3 bases: TGTGCCAGCAGCTTAAAGGCGGGGGTTGAAAAACTGTTTTTT. Translated, it gives CASSLKAGVEKLFF.

The V call is TRBV6-1, the J call TRBJ2-7; TRBD1 might be the D (6 bases). This CDR3 spans 14 amino acids. Per the germline V gene, CDR1 is MNHNS and CDR2 is SASEGT. V was cut by 1 base and J by 2 bases, with 9 bases left in between. CDR3 residues: CASSEVPGAYEQYF. DNA of the CDR3: TGTGCCAGCAGTGAAGTACCAGGGGCCTACGAGCAGTACTTC.

This clone was counted a single time. This chain uses TRBV5-5 with TRBJ1-2, with a weak D call TRBD1 (6 bases). Looked up from germline, CDR1 is SGHKS and CDR2 is YYEKEE (reference sequence). The CDR3 consists of 15 residues. Trimming took 0 bases from V and 6 from J, leaving 15 bases between them. For the CDR3, the DNA is TGTGCCAGCAGCTTGGAGGGTATGGGGGCGAATGGCTACACCTTC. Protein sequence: CASSLEGMGANGYTF.

The rearrangement joins TRBV28 to TRBJ1-1, with 12 bases aligning to TRBD1. V was clipped by 7 bases and J by 11 bases; unmatched bases: 14. The CDR3 contains 15 residues. Per germline, CDR1 MDHEN and CDR2 SYDVKM. CDR3 nucleotides: TGTGCCAGCATCTCTGCGGGACAGGGGGCGATTGTCGCTTTCTTT. Protein product: CASISAGQGAIVAFF.

The chain recombines TRBV27 with TRBJ1-1, with D tentatively TRBD1 (5 bases). Trimming stripped 2 bases from V and 5 bases from J, with 9 bases between. CDR1 is MNHEY, CDR2 SMNVEV, per germline (reference sequence). CDR3 length equals 13 residues. CDR3 sequence: CASSLKGMTEAFF. The CDR3, as DNA: TGTGCCAGCAGTTTAAAGGGGATGACTGAAGCTTTCTTT.

The chain combines TRBV7-6 with TRBJ1-1; D may be TRBD1 (5 bases). Trimming cost V 3 bases and J 8 bases, with 10 bases left between them. The germline V gene has CDR1 SGHVS and CDR2 FNYEAQ. CDR3 size: 12 residues. The chain's CDR3 is CASSFKGSEAFF. The CDR3 region has the DNA TGTGCCAGCAGCTTTAAGGGGTCAGAAGCTTTCTTT.

The chain employs TRBV2 and TRBJ2-7; D possibly corresponds to TRBD2 (6 bases). There are 18 residues in the CDR3. CDR1 is SNHLY, CDR2 FYNNEI, per germline. Trimming left V 6 bases short and J 0 bases short, with 24 bases between. CDR3 nucleotide sequence: TGTGCCAGCAGCGCCTCCCAGTGGTTGGCGGGAAACTCCTACGAGCAGTACTTC. This gives the protein CASSASQWLAGNSYEQYF.

V is TRBV4-1 and J is TRBJ2-7, with 9 nucleotides matching TRBD2. CDR1 and CDR2 (germline): MGHRA, YSYEKL. CDR3 length: 15 residues. J was trimmed by 5 bases and V by 4 bases; bases with no gene match: 9. The CDR3 sequence: CASSPHGLALDEQYF. CDR3 nucleotides: TGCGCCAGCAGCCCCCATGGACTAGCGCTAGACGAGCAGTACTTC.